Listed below are T cell receptor beta chains from one sample, sequenced in a study of molecular identifiers for immune sequencing clone quantification. Each CDR3 protein is one row after TCRdb ran MiXCR on the PCR reads. The profile covers around 320,000 distinct CDR3 sequences, with 24% appearing a single time and around 0.76% taken by the ten largest. Sequenced input: naive CD8+ T cells from blood, with Jurkat cell RNA spiked in. All receptors come from a human donor in good health. Some libraries in this study had Jurkat cell RNA spiked in. The CDR3 runs from the conserved cysteine through the conserved F or W. A D gene is named only where the DNA matches it firmly. Clone size is stated in some rows and not others, as once, few, many or a class when expanded.

J gene	clone size	D gene	V gene	CDR3 DNA	CDR3 protein
TRBJ1-5	few	.	TRBV6-2/TRBV6-3	TGTGCCAGCAGTCCCGGGACAATCGGAAGCAATCAGCCCCAGCATTTT	CASSPGTIGSNQPQHF
TRBJ2-3	many	.	TRBV30	TGTGCCTGGAGTGTAAGAGATACGCAGTATTTT	CAWSVRDTQYF
TRBJ1-1	many	.	TRBV27	TGTGCCAGCAGTTTAGGGGGGAGAGCCACTGAAGCTTTCTTT	CASSLGGRATEAFF
TRBJ2-3	.	.	TRBV7-9	TGTGCCAGCAGCTTCCTCATCGCAGATACGCAGTATTTT	CASSFLIADTQYF
TRBJ2-1	many	TRBD2	TRBV5-1	TGCGCCAGCAGCCCCTTGGAGGGGGGACTAGCGGTCCCTATCTCCTACAATGAGCAGTTCTTC	CASSPLEGGLAVPISYNEQFF
TRBJ2-1	.	.	TRBV5-3	TGTGCCAGAAGCCCGCCCCAGCCTTGCTCCTACAATGAGCAGTTCTTC	CARSPPQPCSYNEQFF
TRBJ2-1	many	.	TRBV9	TGTGCCAGCAGCTCAGGACGGGACAATGAGCAGTTCTTC	CASSSGRDNEQFF
TRBJ2-2	few	TRBD1	TRBV6-6	TGTGCCAGCAGTGATCCAGGGGGCGCGAACACCGGGGAGCTGTTTTTT	CASSDPGGANTGELFF
TRBJ2-7	.	TRBD1	TRBV27	TGTGCCAGCAGTTACCCACAGACAGGGTCAACCTACGAGCAGTACTTC	CASSYPQTGSTYEQYF
TRBJ2-2	many	.	TRBV6-1	TGTGCCAGCAGTGAAGACAGGACGAACACCGGGGAGCTGTTTTTT	CASSEDRTNTGELFF
TRBJ2-4	few	TRBD2	TRBV7-6	TGTGCCAGCAGCGATACAGTGGGGGGGCAGTACTTC	CASSDTVGGQYF
TRBJ2-2	few	.	TRBV29-1	TGCAGCGCCCACGGCGGCCTCGCGAACACCGGGGAGCTGTTTTTT	CSAHGGLANTGELFF
TRBJ1-4	many	TRBD1	TRBV7-9	TGTGCCAGCAGCTTAGGCCCGGGACAGGGTGGATTATACGAAAAACTGTTTTTT	CASSLGPGQGGLYEKLFF
TRBJ1-1	.	TRBD1	TRBV7-9	TGCGCCAGCAGCCCCCGACAGGGTGTCATGAACACTGCAGCTTTCTTT	CASSPRQGVMNTAAFF
TRBJ2-7	.	.	TRBV27	TGTGCCAGCAGTAACCGAGGGGCCTACGAGCAGTACTTC	CASSNRGAYEQYF
TRBJ2-1	.	.	TRBV11-3	TGTGCCGGCAGCTTTGCCTACTACAATGAGCAGTTCTTC	CAGSFAYYNEQFF
TRBJ2-7	.	TRBD2	TRBV4-3	TGCGCCAGCAGCCAAGATACAGCGGGGGGTTACGAGCAGTACTTC	CASSQDTAGGYEQYF
TRBJ2-7	many	TRBD1	TRBV27	TGTGCCAGCGGCCAGACAGGGTCCCTCTCCTACGAGCAGTACTTC	CASGQTGSLSYEQYF
TRBJ2-1	few	TRBD2	TRBV4-1	TGCGCCAGCAGCCAAGGTTTACTAGCGGGAAACTACAATGAGCAGTTCTTC	CASSQGLLAGNYNEQFF
TRBJ2-1	.	TRBD1	TRBV30	TGTGCCTGGAGTACCGGGACAGGAGTCGATGAGCAGTTCTTC	CAWSTGTGVDEQFF
TRBJ2-1	few	TRBD2	TRBV4-1	TGCGCCAGCAGCCAAGTCGCGGGAGGTTGGGTTGATGAGCAGTTCTTC	CASSQVAGGWVDEQFF
TRBJ1-1	.	TRBD1	TRBV7-9	TGTGCCAGCAGCTTAGGACAGGGGGACACTGTAGCTTTCTTT	CASSLGQGDTVAFF
TRBJ2-7	few	TRBD1	TRBV20-1	TGCAGTGCTAGAGATCGGGACAGGATCCTCCACGAGCAGTACTTC	CSARDRDRILHEQYF
TRBJ2-7	.	.	TRBV20-1	TGCAGTGCTAGAGGCAGGGTGGGTCTCTACGAGCAGTACTTC	CSARGRVGLYEQYF
TRBJ2-3	many	.	TRBV27	TGTGCCAGCACCTTGGGGTCTACTAGCACAGATACGCAGTATTTT	CASTLGSTSTDTQYF
TRBJ2-1	few	.	TRBV24-1	TGTGCCACCAGTGATTACAATGAGCAGTTCTTC	CATSDYNEQFF
TRBJ1-1	.	.	TRBV5-1	TGCGCCAGCGGTTCAGGGGTCTTCGACCGCACTGAAGCTTTCTTT	CASGSGVFDRTEAFF
TRBJ2-7	.	TRBD1	TRBV7-9	TGTGCCAGCAGCTCCTCGGACAGGGGCGAGCAGTACTTC	CASSSSDRGEQYF
TRBJ2-7	few	.	TRBV6-2/TRBV6-3	TGTGCCAGCAGTTACGGTTCGTCCCACGAGCAGTACTTC	CASSYGSSHEQYF
TRBJ1-1	.	.	TRBV4-1	TGCGCCAGCAGCCAGGGGGGGGTCATGAACCCTGAAGCTTTCTTT	CASSQGGVMNPEAFF
TRBJ2-3	few	TRBD2	TRBV19	TGTGCCAGTAGTATACGGACTAGCGGCACAGATACGCAGTATTTT	CASSIRTSGTDTQYF
TRBJ1-4	many	TRBD1	TRBV5-1	TGCGCCAGCAGCCCGACAGGGACCAATGAAAAACTGTTTTTT	CASSPTGTNEKLFF
TRBJ2-1	once	TRBD2	TRBV7-9	TGTGCCAGCAGCTCAGTTCTAGCGGGGGAGAATGAGCAGTTCTTC	CASSSVLAGENEQFF
TRBJ2-7	.	TRBD2	TRBV7-4	TGTGCCAGCAGCTTACCCGGCGGGAGCGGCTCCTACGAGCAGTACTTC	CASSLPGGSGSYEQYF
TRBJ2-7	few	.	TRBV5-6	TGTGCCAGCAGTTTCGCCTCCGAGCAGTACTTC	CASSFASEQYF
TRBJ2-1	many	.	TRBV4-3	TGCGCCAGCAGGGGGCCCGGGGACAATGAGCAGTTCTTC	CASRGPGDNEQFF
TRBJ2-3	.	.	TRBV18	TGTGCCAGCTCACCGCGGGACCGCCGCACAGATACGCAGAATTTT	CASSPRDRRTDTQNF
TRBJ2-3	.	TRBD2	TRBV4-2	TGTGCCAGCAGCCAAACCCTAGCGGGGCAAGCCACAGATACGCAGTATTTT	CASSQTLAGQATDTQYF
TRBJ1-2	many	.	TRBV6-6	TGTGCCAGCAGTTACTCGCTTTCGGTAGGGACGGCTAACTATGGCTACACCTTC	CASSYSLSVGTANYGYTF
TRBJ2-7	many	TRBD2	TRBV7-2	TGTGCCAGCAGCTTAGCGGGACTAGCGGGATCATACGAGCAGTACTTC	CASSLAGLAGSYEQYF
TRBJ1-5	few	TRBD1	TRBV10-2	TGCGCCAGCAGTGTGGGGACAGTTAGCAATCAGCCCCAGCATTTT	CASSVGTVSNQPQHF
TRBJ1-5	few	.	TRBV14	TGTGCCAGCAGCGCTTACAATCAGCCCCAGCATTTT	CASSAYNQPQHF
TRBJ1-5	.	.	TRBV28	TGTGCCAGCAGTTTTTATCAGGGTTGGAGCCAGCCCCAGCATTTT	CASSFYQGWSQPQHF
TRBJ1-2	many	.	TRBV28	TGTGCCAGCAGTTTACGGGGGGCGCTTGGCTACACCTTC	CASSLRGALGYTF
TRBJ2-3	.	.	TRBV7-6	TGTGCCAGCAGCTTAGGAGGGGGGGCCCGAGATACGCAGTATTTT	CASSLGGGARDTQYF
TRBJ2-7	.	.	TRBV4-2	TGTGCCAGCAGCCGAGAGAAGTCAGTCGAGCAGTACTTC	CASSREKSVEQYF
TRBJ2-3	few	TRBD2	TRBV11-2	TGTGCCAGCAGCTTTGCCCGATTAGCGGGCTGGGGCACAGATACGCAGTATTTT	CASSFARLAGWGTDTQYF
TRBJ1-1	many	.	TRBV25-1	TGTGCCAGCAGTGACCAGGGTTGGACTGAAGCTTTCTTT	CASSDQGWTEAFF
TRBJ2-1	many	.	TRBV6-5	TGTGCCAGCAGTGACCTGGTCAATGAGCAGTTCTTC	CASSDLVNEQFF
TRBJ2-1	.	.	TRBV12-3/TRBV12-4	TGTGCCAGCAGTTCCCAGGGGGGCCCCGCCAATGAGCAGTTCTTC	CASSSQGGPANEQFF
TRBJ2-7	.	TRBD1	TRBV7-9	TGTGCCAGCAGCTTAGAATCAGGGGGCTACGAGCAGTACTTC	CASSLESGGYEQYF
TRBJ2-3	few	TRBD2	TRBV18	TGTGCCAGCTCACCATTCACTAGCGGGGGAACAGATACGCAGTATTTT	CASSPFTSGGTDTQYF
TRBJ1-5	once	.	TRBV29-1	TGCCGCGGGGAGGAGGGAAAGGGGTCCCAGCATTTT	CRGEEGKGSQHF
TRBJ2-5	.	.	TRBV6-2/TRBV6-3	TGTGCCAGCAGTCGAACAACGGGGGCGGAGACCCAGTACTTC	CASSRTTGAETQYF
TRBJ2-7	.	.	TRBV7-9	TGTGCCAGCAGCCCATCCCGGGACATTACCTACGAGCAGTACTTC	CASSPSRDITYEQYF